Listed below are T cell receptor beta chains from one sample, sequenced in a study of regulatory T cells in long-lasting Graves disease. TCRdb passed the multiplex PCR reads through MiXCR, listing each CDR3 protein once. The sample consists of approximately 560,000 distinct CDR3 sequences, approximately 16% of them appearing once. The same sample was also used in a study of T cells in Graves' hyperthyroidism and ophthalmopathy.

The starting material was peripheral blood mononuclear cells (PBMCs), obtained at new diagnosis, from a patient treated with antithyroid drugs. These receptor sequences come from a man between 18 and 35 years old with Graves disease. The CDR3 runs from the conserved cysteine through the conserved F or W. The order of the fields is D gene, clone size, J gene, V gene, CDR3 protein, CDR3 DNA. The D gene is left open where the match is weak. Clone size appears in some rows only: once, few, many, or a class for an expanded clone.

TRBD2 many TRBJ2-1 TRBV29-1 CSVEGRKLAGGPPYNEQFF TGCAGCGTTGAAGGACGGAAACTAGCGGGAGGGCCACCCTACAATGAGCAGTTCTTC
NA many TRBJ2-7 TRBV2 CASQDSYSYEQYF TGTGCCAGCCAGGACAGTTACTCCTACGAGCAGTACTTC
TRBD1 many TRBJ1-2 TRBV2 CASSARQGKGYGYTF TGTGCCAGCAGTGCCAGACAGGGGAAGGGCTATGGCTACACCTTC
TRBD1 few TRBJ1-6 TRBV6-5 CASSLGQGESPLHF TGTGCCAGCAGTTTGGGACAGGGGGAATCACCCCTCCACTTT
NA NA TRBJ2-7 TRBV2 CASSGQSGEQYF TGTGCCAGCAGTGGGCAGAGCGGCGAGCAGTACTTC
NA NA TRBJ2-6 TRBV30 CAWSLISGANVLTF TGTGCCTGGAGTCTGATTTCTGGGGCCAACGTCCTGACTTTC
TRBD1 many TRBJ1-2 TRBV2 CASSEGTGGDYGYTF TGTGCCAGCAGTGAAGGGACAGGGGGCGACTATGGCTACACCTTC
TRBD2 many TRBJ2-5 TRBV11-2 CASSLVRTSGDQETQYF TGTGCCAGCAGCTTAGTCAGGACTAGCGGGGACCAAGAGACCCAGTACTTC
NA many TRBJ2-1 TRBV11-2 CASSLVPGGSYNEQFF TGTGCCAGCAGCTTAGTTCCAGGGGGGTCCTACAATGAGCAGTTCTTC
TRBD2 NA TRBJ2-7 TRBV20-1 CSASPPGLADYEQYF TGCAGTGCATCTCCTCCGGGACTAGCGGATTACGAGCAGTACTTC
NA few TRBJ2-1 TRBV19 CASSIDPPAYNEQFF TGTGCCAGTAGTATCGACCCTCCCGCCTACAATGAGCAGTTCTTC
NA many TRBJ2-5 TRBV14 CASSQEKARGKTQYF TGTGCCAGCAGCCAAGAGAAGGCCAGGGGAAAGACCCAGTACTTC
NA NA TRBJ2-3 TRBV18 CASSPPGSPSTDTQYF TGTGCCAGCTCACCACCGGGATCCCCTAGCACAGATACGCAGTATTTT
NA NA TRBJ2-1 TRBV20-1 CSRGTPQTNEQFF TGCAGTCGCGGGACTCCCCAAACCAATGAGCAGTTCTTC
NA NA TRBJ2-3 TRBV12-3/TRBV12-4 CASSVGLDGDTQYF TGTGCCAGCAGTGTCGGGTTAGACGGAGATACGCAGTATTTT
NA many TRBJ1-2 TRBV7-8 CASSLVDLYGYTF TGTGCCAGCAGCTTAGTGGACCTGTATGGCTACACCTTC
NA many TRBJ1-2 TRBV6-1 CASSEAQGQWAPGYTF TGTGCCAGCAGTGAAGCGCAAGGACAGTGGGCCCCCGGCTACACCTTC
TRBD1 few TRBJ1-6 TRBV9 CASSGLPMDRGHYNSPLHF TGTGCCAGCAGCGGCTTACCAATGGACAGGGGCCACTATAATTCACCCCTCCACTTT
NA many TRBJ2-7 TRBV3-1 CASSQEGSSGEQYF TGTGCCAGCAGCCAAGAGGGGAGTTCGGGCGAGCAGTACTTC
NA NA TRBJ2-2 TRBV29-1 CSVGTENTGELFF TGCAGCGTTGGGACAGAAAACACCGGGGAGCTGTTTTTT
TRBD1 NA TRBJ1-2 TRBV27 CASSQQGVDGYTF TGTGCCAGCAGTCAACAGGGGGTTGATGGCTACACCTTC
TRBD2 few TRBJ2-7 TRBV6-2/TRBV6-3 CASSTLTSDRYEQYF TGTGCCAGCAGTACCTTGACTAGCGATCGCTACGAGCAGTACTTC
TRBD1 few TRBJ2-2 TRBV28 CALQGGNTGELFF TGTGCCTTACAGGGGGGGAACACCGGGGAGCTGTTTTTT
NA few TRBJ1-3 TRBV2 CASKGPVSGNTIYF TGTGCCAGCAAAGGCCCAGTCTCTGGAAACACCATATATTTT
TRBD2 NA TRBJ2-2 TRBV6-6 CASSYSSPGGNTGELFF TGTGCCAGCAGTTACTCGTCCCCGGGAGGGAACACCGGGGAGCTGTTTTTT
TRBD2 few TRBJ2-1 TRBV5-1 CASSFSGRATREQFF TGTGCCAGCAGCTTTAGCGGGAGGGCCACGAGAGAGCAGTTCTTC
NA many TRBJ2-2 TRBV28 CASSLSGQNTGELFF TGTGCCAGCAGTTTATCGGGACAGAACACCGGGGAGCTGTTTTTT
NA many TRBJ1-5 TRBV20-1 CSARDKGRYNQPQHF TGCAGTGCTAGAGATAAGGGGCGCTACAATCAGCCCCAGCATTTT
NA NA TRBJ2-2 TRBV6-1 CASSARPDGTGELFF TGTGCCAGCAGTGCCCGTCCTGACGGCACCGGGGAGCTGTTTTTT
NA NA TRBJ2-3 TRBV3-1 CASSESLPLEVQYF TGTGCCAGCAGCGAGTCCCTACCTCTAGAGGTGCAGTATTTT
TRBD2 NA TRBJ2-2 TRBV4-2 CASSQERIAGGIGELFF TGTGCCAGCAGCCAAGAACGGATAGCGGGAGGAATCGGGGAGCTGTTTTTT
NA NA TRBJ2-7 TRBV28 CASSFRTLTYEQYF TGTGCCAGCAGTTTCCGGACTCTTACCTACGAGCAGTACTTC
TRBD2 NA TRBJ2-1 TRBV9 CASSPSWGSGNEQFF TGTGCCAGCAGCCCTTCGTGGGGTAGCGGGAATGAGCAGTTCTTC
TRBD1 many TRBJ1-5 TRBV2 CASSGQGAREPQHF TGTGCCAGCAGTGGACAGGGGGCGAGAGAGCCCCAGCATTTT
NA few TRBJ1-5 TRBV6-2/TRBV6-3 CASIREGLNNQPQHF TGTGCCAGCATACGAGAGGGGCTAAACAATCAGCCCCAGCATTTT
NA NA TRBJ2-1 TRBV5-1 CASGWWQGSYNEQFF TGCGCCAGCGGCTGGTGGCAGGGGTCCTACAATGAGCAGTTCTTC
TRBD1 NA TRBJ2-7 TRBV30 CAWGQGAYEQYF TGTGCCTGGGGACAGGGGGCTTACGAGCAGTACTTC